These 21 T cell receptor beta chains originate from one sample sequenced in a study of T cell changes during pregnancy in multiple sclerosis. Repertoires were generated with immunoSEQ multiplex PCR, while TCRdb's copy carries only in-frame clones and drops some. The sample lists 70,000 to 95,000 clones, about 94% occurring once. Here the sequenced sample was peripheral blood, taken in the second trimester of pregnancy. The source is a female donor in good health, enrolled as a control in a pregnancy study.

This chain's CDR3 is CASSLLASEADTQYF. The CDR3 bases are TGTGCCAGCAGCTTACTAGCGAGTGAGGCAGATACGCAGTATTTT. The chain carries TRBV7-9 and TRBJ2-3; TRBD2 might be the D (6 bases). This CDR3 has 15 residues. The germline V gene encodes CDR1 SEHNR and CDR2 FQNEAQ (reference sequence). Trimming left V 2 bases short and J 4 bases short, with 13 bases between.

The CDR3 DNA follows: TGTGCCAGCAACCTCAAGACAGGGGTTAATTCACCCCTCCACTTT. Translated: CASNLKTGVNSPLHF. The V and J genes are TRBV2 and TRBJ1-6; 8 bases agree with TRBD1. Unmatched junction bases numbered 8, after V lost 7 bases and J lost 6 bases. Germline-derived CDR1 and CDR2 are SNHLY and FYNNEI. The length of the CDR3 is 15 residues.

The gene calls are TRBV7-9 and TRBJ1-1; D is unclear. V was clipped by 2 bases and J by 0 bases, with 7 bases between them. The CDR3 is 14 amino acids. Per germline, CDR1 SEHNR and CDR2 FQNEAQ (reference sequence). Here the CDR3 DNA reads TGTGCCAGCAGCTTACGGTCCATGAACACTGAAGCTTTCTTT. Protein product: CASSLRSMNTEAFF.

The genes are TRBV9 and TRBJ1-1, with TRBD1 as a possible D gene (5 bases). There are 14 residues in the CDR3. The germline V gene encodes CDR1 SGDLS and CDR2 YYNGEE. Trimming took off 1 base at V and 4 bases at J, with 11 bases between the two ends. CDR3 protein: CASSVQGASTEAFF. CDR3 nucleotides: TGTGCCAGCAGCGTACAAGGGGCAAGCACTGAAGCTTTCTTT.

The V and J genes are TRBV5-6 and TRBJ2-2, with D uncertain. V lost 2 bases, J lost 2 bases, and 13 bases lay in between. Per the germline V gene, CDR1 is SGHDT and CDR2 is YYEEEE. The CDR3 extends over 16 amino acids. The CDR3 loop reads CASSFRQRINTGELFF. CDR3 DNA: TGTGCCAGCAGCTTTCGCCAGAGGATTAACACCGGGGAGCTGTTTTTT.

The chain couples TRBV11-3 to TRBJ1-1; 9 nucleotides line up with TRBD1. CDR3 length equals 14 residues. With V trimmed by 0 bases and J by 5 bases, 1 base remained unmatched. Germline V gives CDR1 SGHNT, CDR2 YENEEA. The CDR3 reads CASSLEGTGTEAFF. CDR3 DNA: TGTGCCAGCAGCTTAGAGGGGACAGGGACTGAAGCTTTCTTT. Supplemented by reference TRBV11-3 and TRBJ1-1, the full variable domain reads EAGVVQSPRYKIIEKKQPVAFWCNPISGHNTLYWYLQNLGQGPELLIRYENEEAVDDSQLPKDRFSAERLKGVDSTLKIQPAELGDSAVYLCASSLEGTGTEAFFGQGTRLTVV.

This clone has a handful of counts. The CDR3 loop is CASSFRQAETQYF. As DNA, the CDR3 is TGTGCCAGCAGCTTTCGTCAGGCCGAGACCCAGTACTTC. The chain has TRBV5-6 and TRBJ2-5; no reliable D call. The CDR3 runs to 13 residues. Between the trimmed V and J ends, which lost 2 bases and 5 bases, there was a span of 10 bases. In germline, CDR1 is SGHDT, CDR2 YYEEEE.

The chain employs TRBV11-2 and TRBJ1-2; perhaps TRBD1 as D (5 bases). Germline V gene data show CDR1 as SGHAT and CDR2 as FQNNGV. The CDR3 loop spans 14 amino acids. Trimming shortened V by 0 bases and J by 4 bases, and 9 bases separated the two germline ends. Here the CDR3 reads CASSLDRVGYGYTF. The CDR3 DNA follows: TGTGCCAGCAGCTTAGACAGGGTCGGCTATGGCTACACCTTC.

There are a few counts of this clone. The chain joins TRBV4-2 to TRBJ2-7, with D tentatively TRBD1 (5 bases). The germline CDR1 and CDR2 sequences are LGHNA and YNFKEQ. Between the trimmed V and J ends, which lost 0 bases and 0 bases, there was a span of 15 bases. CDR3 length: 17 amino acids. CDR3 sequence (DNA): TGTGCCAGCAGCCAAGATAAGACAGCCAAGAGCTCCTACGAGCAGTACTTC. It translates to CASSQDKTAKSSYEQYF.

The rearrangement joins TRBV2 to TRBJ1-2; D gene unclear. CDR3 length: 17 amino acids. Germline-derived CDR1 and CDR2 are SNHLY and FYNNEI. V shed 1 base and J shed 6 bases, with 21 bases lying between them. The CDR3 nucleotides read TGTGCCAGCAGTGAAGGGGTCTTCGCGGGAAACGTTGATGGCTACACCTTC. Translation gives CASSEGVFAGNVDGYTF.

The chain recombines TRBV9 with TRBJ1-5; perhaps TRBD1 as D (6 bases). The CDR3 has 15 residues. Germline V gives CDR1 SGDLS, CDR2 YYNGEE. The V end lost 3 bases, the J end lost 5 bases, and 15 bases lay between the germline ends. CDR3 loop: CASSALPDSDQPQHF. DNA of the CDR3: TGTGCCAGCAGCGCCCTTCCGGACAGCGATCAGCCCCAGCATTTT.

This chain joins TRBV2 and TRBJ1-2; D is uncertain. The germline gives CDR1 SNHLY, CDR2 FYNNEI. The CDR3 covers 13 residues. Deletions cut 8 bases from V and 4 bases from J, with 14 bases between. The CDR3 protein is CASPGQVGYGYTF. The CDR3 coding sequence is TGTGCCAGCCCTGGGCAGGTCGGCTATGGCTACACCTTC.

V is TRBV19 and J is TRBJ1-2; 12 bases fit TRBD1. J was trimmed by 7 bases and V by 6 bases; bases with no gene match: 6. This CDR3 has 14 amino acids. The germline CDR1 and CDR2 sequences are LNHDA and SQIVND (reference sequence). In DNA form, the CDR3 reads TGTGCCAGTAGGGGGACAGGGGGCGCCGGTGGCTACACCTTC. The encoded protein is CASRGTGGAGGYTF.

The CDR3 DNA reads TGCGCCAGCAGACCAGATTTCTTAAAGGGGCTTAACTATGGCTACACCTTC. It translates to CASRPDFLKGLNYGYTF. The gene calls are TRBV5-1 and TRBJ1-2, with TRBD1 as a possible D gene (5 bases). Per germline, CDR1 SGHRS and CDR2 YFSETQ. Trimming took off 5 bases at V and 1 base at J, with 21 bases between the two ends. CDR3 length equals 17 residues.

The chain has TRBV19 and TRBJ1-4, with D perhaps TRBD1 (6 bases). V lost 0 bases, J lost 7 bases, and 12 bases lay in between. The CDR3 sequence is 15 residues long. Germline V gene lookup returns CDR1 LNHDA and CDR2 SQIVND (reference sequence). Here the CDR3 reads CASSIDRGSAEKLFF. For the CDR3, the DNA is TGTGCCAGTAGTATAGACAGGGGATCGGCTGAAAAACTGTTTTTT.

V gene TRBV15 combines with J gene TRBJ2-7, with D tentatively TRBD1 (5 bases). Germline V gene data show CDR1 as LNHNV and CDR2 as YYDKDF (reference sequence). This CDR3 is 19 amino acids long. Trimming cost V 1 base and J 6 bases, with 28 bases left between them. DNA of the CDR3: TGTGCCACCAGCAGAGTATTTGGGGCCCGTGAGACGGTGAGAGGCGAGCAGTACTTC. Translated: CATSRVFGARETVRGEQYF.

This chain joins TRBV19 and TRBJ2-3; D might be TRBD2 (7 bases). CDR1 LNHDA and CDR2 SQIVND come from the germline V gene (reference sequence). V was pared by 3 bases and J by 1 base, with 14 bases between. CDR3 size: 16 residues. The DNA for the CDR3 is TGTGCCAGTAGTATTCGGCGGGGGCCCGGCACAGATACGCAGTATTTT. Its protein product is CASSIRRGPGTDTQYF.

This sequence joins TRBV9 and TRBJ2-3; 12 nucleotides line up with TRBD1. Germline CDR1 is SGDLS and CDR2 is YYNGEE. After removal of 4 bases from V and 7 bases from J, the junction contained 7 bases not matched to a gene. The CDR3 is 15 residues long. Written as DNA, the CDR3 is TGTGCCAGCAGCAAGGGACAGGGGGCGGCAAATACGCAGTATTTT. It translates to CASSKGQGAANTQYF. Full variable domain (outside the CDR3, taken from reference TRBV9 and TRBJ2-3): DSGVTQTPKHLITATGQRVTLRCSPRSGDLSVYWYQQSLDQGLQFLIQYYNGEERAKGNILERFSAQQFPDLHSELNLSSLELGDSALYFCASSKGQGAANTQYFGPGTRLTVL.

CDR3 residues: CASSAGTGTETQYF. CDR3 sequence (DNA): TGTGCCAGCAGCGCCGGGACAGGGACCGAGACCCAGTACTTC. The V call is TRBV2, the J call TRBJ2-5, with 9 positions matching TRBD1. The CDR3 is 14 amino acids. Trimming took 6 bases from V and 5 from J; bases not matched to a gene: 7. Germline V lookup: CDR1 SNHLY, CDR2 FYNNEI.

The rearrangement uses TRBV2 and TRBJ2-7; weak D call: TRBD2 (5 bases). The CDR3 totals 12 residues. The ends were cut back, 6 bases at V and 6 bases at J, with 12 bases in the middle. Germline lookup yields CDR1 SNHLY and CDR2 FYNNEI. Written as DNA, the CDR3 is TGTGCCAGCAGGTCGGACTCCCTCGAGCAGTACTTC. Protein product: CASRSDSLEQYF.

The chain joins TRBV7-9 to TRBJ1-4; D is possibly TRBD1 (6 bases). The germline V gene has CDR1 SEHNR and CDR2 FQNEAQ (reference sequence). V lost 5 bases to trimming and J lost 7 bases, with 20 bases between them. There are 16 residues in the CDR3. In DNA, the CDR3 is TGTGCCAGCAGCATAGACCAAGGGGGTGGTTCTGAAAAACTGTTTTTT. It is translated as CASSIDQGGGSEKLFF.